The TCR beta chain described here comes from a study of CD8 T cells in Susac syndrome. The RNA, about 0.45 to 1 ug, was put through reverse transcription using random hexamers. TCRdb used MiXCR to reprocess the immunoSEQ multiplex PCR reads, holding one entry per CDR3 protein. The sample records 90,000 to 150,000 distinct CDR3 sequences, 93% being singletons. This CDR3 is 12 amino acids long. Per germline, CDR1 MDHEN and CDR2 SYDVKM. Trimming took off 7 bases at V and 11 bases at J, with 15 bases between the two ends. The V call is TRBV28, the J call TRBJ2-1; D is perhaps TRBD2 (7 bases). The sample was CD4+ T cells from PBMCs. The clonotype comes from a human donor with multiple sclerosis. CDR3 in DNA: TGTGCCAGCACCTCAAGGGGGGGCAAGCAGTTCTTC. It specifies CASTSRGGKQFF.